Below are 15 T cell receptor beta chains sequenced from a single sample in a study of T-cell reconstitution after alpha-beta-depleted transplantation in children. The library targeted TCRbeta and was prepared with unique molecular identifiers. TCRdb ran MiXCR on the PCR reads and lists one entry per CDR3 protein. This sample has roughly 490,000 distinct CDR3 sequences, with around 10% found just once. Here the sequenced sample was PBMCs, mostly from graft donor cells, taken 180 days after TCRalphabeta/CD19-depleted stem cell transplant. These receptors were obtained from a female patient aged 2 to 10 who had a stem cell transplant for aplastic anemia, so the T cells may come from the graft donor.

The gene calls are TRBV7-9 and TRBJ1-1; D is unclear. This CDR3 comprises 15 residues. Germline CDR1 SEHNR, CDR2 FQNEAQ (reference sequence). V lost 1 base and J lost 3, with 12 bases in between. The CDR3 coding sequence is TGTGCCAGCAGCTTAGACGGGAACCCCGACACTGAAGCTTTCTTT. This codes for CASSLDGNPDTEAFF.

This clonotype was counted at least ten times. The chain couples TRBV28 to TRBJ2-7; D gene uncertain. The germline V gene has CDR1 MDHEN and CDR2 SYDVKM. The CDR3 is 15 amino acids. Trimming removed 2 bases from V and 2 bases from J, with 13 bases in between. The CDR3 region has the DNA TGTGCCAGCAGTTTAAATGGCGGCCGAGCCTACGAGCAGTACTTC. This gives the protein CASSLNGGRAYEQYF.

Comments on this clonotype: The junction departs from germline at one end; a sequencing error may be responsible. The V call is TRBV9, the J call TRBJ1-2; a possible D gene is TRBD1 (6 bases). Germline V gives CDR1 SGDLS, CDR2 YYNGEE. CDR3 size: 14 residues. The CDR3 nucleotides are TGTGCCAGCAGCGTAAAGACAGGACTCTATGACTACACCTTC. Protein: CASSVKTGLYDYTF.

CDR3 region: CASSFRGVNQPQHF. The CDR3 DNA sequence: TGTGCCAGCAGCTTTAGGGGGGTAAATCAGCCCCAGCATTTT. This rearrangement joins TRBV7-9 to TRBJ1-5, with a weak D call TRBD1 (6 bases). V shed 3 bases and J shed 4 bases, with 10 bases lying between them. This CDR3 contains 14 residues. Germline values: CDR1 SEHNR, CDR2 FQNEAQ (reference sequence).

The chain has TRBV18 and TRBJ2-7, with 8 bases lining up with TRBD1. The CDR3 sequence is 15 residues long. The V gene's germline CDR1 is KGHSH and CDR2 LQKENI. V shed 6 bases, J shed 6 bases, and the junction held 13 bases outside the gene matches. CDR3 loop: CASSPGTGPPGEQYF. CDR3 bases: TGTGCCAGCTCGCCCGGGACAGGCCCCCCGGGCGAGCAGTACTTC.

This chain connects TRBV20-1 to TRBJ2-3; maybe TRBD1 (6 bases). V dropped 1 base and J dropped 9 bases, with 35 bases sitting between them. The CDR3 consists of 20 residues. Germline V gene sequence: CDR1 DFQATT, CDR2 SNEGSKA (reference sequence). CDR3 sequence: CSARGLGQSSRPGPLGTQYF. The CDR3 DNA sequence: TGCAGTGCTAGAGGCCTTGGACAGTCCTCACGCCCGGGACCCCTCGGGACGCAGTATTTT.

The chain carries TRBV6-2 or TRBV6-3 and TRBJ2-1, with 11 bases identical to TRBD2. The CDR3 has 15 amino acids. V lost 4 bases and J lost 9; bases outside the gene matches: 8. Germline assignment: CDR1 MNHEY and CDR2 SVGEGT. The CDR3 DNA follows: TGTGCCAGCAGTTTCCTACTAGCGGGAGACGTTGAGCAGTTCTTC. It codes for CASSFLLAGDVEQFF.

V is TRBV6-2 or TRBV6-3 and J is TRBJ2-7; TRBD1 might be the D (6 bases). With 6 bases removed from V and 6 bases from J, the gap between germline ends came to 18 bases. From germline, CDR1 is MNHEY and CDR2 SVGEGT. The CDR3 extends over 14 amino acids. The CDR3 DNA sequence: TGTGCCAGCAGCCGTACAGGGACCCGGGGCGAGCAGTACGTC. Translated, it gives CASSRTGTRGEQYV.

J is TRBJ1-2 and V is TRBV27, with D possibly being TRBD1 (6 bases). Germline loops: CDR1 MNHEY, CDR2 SMNVEV (reference sequence). The CDR3 spans 18 residues. The ends were cut back, 10 bases at V and 4 bases at J, with 31 bases in the middle. The chain's CDR3 is CATSPAGVFRDTVYGYTF. The CDR3 DNA reads as TGTGCCACCTCTCCTGCGGGGGTGTTCCGGGACACCGTCTATGGCTACACCTTC.

This clonotype has only a few counts. CDR3 in DNA: TGCGCCAGCTTAACTGTCGAAGAAGCTTTCTTT. Translating it yields CASLTVEEAFF. The chain recombines TRBV4-3 with TRBJ1-1; D not certain. V was cut by 8 bases and J by 8 bases, with 12 bases left in between. This CDR3 comprises 11 residues. Germline V CDR1 and CDR2: LGHNA, YSLEER.

This clonotype came up a few times. The V call is TRBV4-3, the J call TRBJ2-1; TRBD2 agrees at 11 bases. The germline V gene encodes CDR1 LGHNA and CDR2 YSLEER. This CDR3 has 17 residues. With 0 bases clipped from V and 2 bases from J, the junction kept 3 bases outside the gene matches. CDR3 DNA sequence: TGCGCCAGCAGCCAAGATGGACTAGCGGGTGCCTACAATGAGCAGTTCTTC. As protein: CASSQDGLAGAYNEQFF.

The sample holds a few counts of this clonotype. The rearrangement joins TRBV29-1 to TRBJ2-1, with D unclear. The V end lost 4 bases, the J end lost 7 bases, and 11 bases lay between the germline ends. Germline CDR1 is SQVTM and CDR2 is ANQGSEA. CDR3 size: 12 residues. The CDR3 region is CSVGPKTNEQFF. The DNA for the CDR3 is TGCAGCGTTGGTCCTAAGACTAATGAGCAGTTCTTC.

This clonotype was detected ten times or more. The genes are TRBV27 and TRBJ2-5; D is ambiguous. Germline V CDR1 and CDR2: MNHEY, SMNVEV (reference sequence). The CDR3 loop spans 15 amino acids. Between the trimmed V and J ends, which lost 0 bases and 5 bases, there was a span of 13 bases. CDR3 loop: CASSLSSRAWETQYF. Written as DNA, the CDR3 is TGTGCCAGCAGTTTATCGTCCCGGGCTTGGGAGACCCAGTACTTC.

This clonotype was recorded a few times. V is TRBV2 and J is TRBJ2-5, with D unresolved. CDR3 length equals 13 residues. Germline lookup yields CDR1 SNHLY and CDR2 FYNNEI. V lost 4 bases to trimming and J lost 2 bases, with 8 bases between them. The CDR3 DNA reads as TGTGCCAGCAGTGTATGGTCGCAAGAGACCCAGTACTTC. This sequence encodes CASSVWSQETQYF.

The chain links TRBV15 to TRBJ2-2, with D perhaps TRBD1 or TRBD2 (5 bases each). V was shortened by 3 bases and J by 7 bases, with 24 bases between the two germline ends. Germline V gene lookup returns CDR1 LNHNV and CDR2 YYDKDF (reference sequence). CDR3 size: 18 residues. In DNA, the CDR3 is TGTGCCACCAGCAGCGAGGACCTGGGGACCGTAGCCGGCGGGGAGCTGTTTTTT. Its translation: CATSSEDLGTVAGGELFF.